The text below deals with one T cell receptor (beta chain). Its antigen remains unidentified. PCR used 60 Vbeta primers and 13 Jbeta primers. Assay used: immunoSEQ multiplex PCR; TCRdb lists only in-frame clones, some missing. The sample holds some 110,000 clones. These data originate in a study of cytomegalovirus exposure and HLA in healthy donors. Overall study findings and caveats: A later analysis reportedly found that, within productive TCRs, an Asian-associated ancestry cluster had fewer N-insertions than the mean observed across the roughly 700 donors.

The ends were cut back, 2 bases at V and 2 bases at J, with 10 bases in the middle. The germline V gene encodes CDR1 MGHDK and CDR2 SYGVNS. The CDR3 consists of 15 residues. The receptor was isolated from a young man in good health and CMV-seronegative. Sequenced material: PBMCs. The J gene is TRBJ1-3, the V gene TRBV25-1; weak D call: TRBD1 (5 bases). CDR3 DNA sequence: TGTGCCAGCAGTGAAAACGACAGTCCTGGAAACACCATATATTTT. It specifies CASSENDSPGNTIYF. Looking up the rest from reference TRBV25-1 and TRBJ1-3 gives the full variable domain: EADIYQTPRYLVIGTGKKITLECSQTMGHDKMYWYQQDPGMELHLIHYSYGVNSTEKGDLSSESTVSRIRTEHFPLTLESARPSHTSQYLCASSENDSPGNTIYFGEGSWLTVV.